This paragraph reports one T cell receptor beta chain. Its antigen is not yet known. No base qualities exist here, and no much larger clone lies one base off it. This specimen includes other DNA sequences encoding the same CDR3. The sample is drawn from a study of shared clonotypes between healthy human individuals (dated by TCRdb to about 2020). About the investigation overall: The cohort included a few men and a couple of women between 18 and 49 years of age. Per donor, three plates each were used for CD4 naive and CD4 memory, two for CD8 naive, and one for CD8 memory. To estimate repertoire size and how much clonotypes are shared between individuals, the study performed deep sequencing of blood TCR repertoires from 4 to 6 healthy adults. Libraries were prepared and TCR repertoires were sequenced by different laboratories using diverse techniques, in order to increase sequencing depth and limit assay-specific biases. Between about 0.94 and 10 billion PBMCs per donor were obtained by leukapheresis.

For the CD8 naive samples, CD45RO-negative cells were positively selected for CCR7, yielding a CD45RA+CCR7+ population from which TemRA cells were excluded. The donors were healthy, HIV-negative adults who had no recently reported acute infections or vaccinations. All donors were Caucasian adults living in Nashville, Tennessee, USA. Blood was collected by leukapheresis, and PBMCs were isolated by Ficoll-Histopaque density gradient centrifugation and then cryopreserved in liquid nitrogen vapor phase. Analytical flow cytometry was used to check the purity and quantity of every magnetically sorted T cell population. Genomic DNA was isolated from each sorted fraction and quantified by UV absorbance on a Nanodrop 2000c. Deletion took 5 bases off V and 2 bases off J, with a span of 10 bases between the germline ends. CDR1 MNHEY and CDR2 SMNVEV are derived from the germline V gene (reference sequence). Taken from cysteine to phenylalanine, the CDR3 has 13 residues. The sequence is cut down to CDR3 DNA, 39 bases in frame from base 1.

TCR CDR3 regions were amplified from genomic DNA by multiplex PCR using the deep immunoSEQ assay. Extracted genomic DNA from each cell subset was distributed evenly across all wells of several immunoSEQ 96-well plates, and each plate was treated as a replicate. For sorted subsets, around 200 ng genomic DNA, equal to about 30,000 T cell genomes, was loaded into each replicate PCR. Purified libraries were quantified with a Qubit 3.0 fluorometer, sized on a Bioanalyzer 2100, and re-quantified with the KAPA Library Quantification kit. Every immunoSEQ 96-well plate was sequenced on a dedicated single-read 150-cycle Illumina NextSeq 550 flow cell. The original methods were these. Because the immunoSEQ output held only junctional sequences and lacked quality scores, the filtering could not match the filtering applied to full-length reads. Sequences were annotated with PyIR, a Python wrapper for IgBLAST v1.9, using IMGT germline references to assign V/J genes and CDR3. Reads with weak V/J assignments (E-value above 1e-6), missing CDR3, stop codons, out-of-frame junctions, or ambiguous translated residues were removed. V3J clonotypes were defined as sequences sharing the same inferred V gene, J gene, and CDR3 amino acid sequence. To compute the percentage overlap between repertoires, the number of shared unique clonotypes was divided by the size of the smaller repertoire. RTK rarefaction, the Chao1 estimator, and Recon v2.1 estimates of unobserved clonotypes were used to assess repertoire richness. Generation probabilities were computed with OLGA for all TCRbeta clonotypes obtained by the gDNA method from several donors. The table was pulled from immuneACCESS by TCRdb, which kept in-frame rearrangements only. Such tables lose some clones; where checked, under half of the loss comes from unresolved V genes, and the rest has no known cause. D and trimming come from the DNA, and the V and J calls and clone size come from that table. A total of about 1,900,000 clones appear in this sample, about 95% of them only once. Approximately 1.2% of the sample lies in the top ten.

What the authors observed across the whole study: When several donors were compared, the shared fraction of clonotypes was about 5.5% for naive CD4, over 3% for naive CD8, 2.3% for memory CD4, and 0.35% to 0.5% for memory CD8. Because the study included only a small number of donors, the genetic and exposure-history diversity represented was limited. Even with the large sequencing depth, rarefaction of the sorted-subset datasets indicated that sequencing was incomplete. Pairwise subsampling indicated that sequencing depth was expected to affect the degree of clonotype sharing among donors. Sampling was limited to blood, and TCR repertoires in tissue likely differ from TCR repertoires in blood. Clonotypes shared by all four sorted-subset donors showed higher generation probabilities than non-shared clonotypes. Naive subsets generally had larger estimated clonotype richness than memory subsets did.

Here the chain combines TRBV27 and TRBJ2-7; the D gene is perhaps TRBD2, from 5 matching bases. The sequenced sample was naive CD8+ T cells sorted from blood. The sample's cell subset or site, from its label and the paper: CD45RA+CCR7+. The TCR was taken from a man younger than 35 in good health. The nucleotides read TGTGCCAGCAGTCCAGCGGCCCCCTACGAGCAGTACTTC. Translation gives CASSPAAPYEQYF.